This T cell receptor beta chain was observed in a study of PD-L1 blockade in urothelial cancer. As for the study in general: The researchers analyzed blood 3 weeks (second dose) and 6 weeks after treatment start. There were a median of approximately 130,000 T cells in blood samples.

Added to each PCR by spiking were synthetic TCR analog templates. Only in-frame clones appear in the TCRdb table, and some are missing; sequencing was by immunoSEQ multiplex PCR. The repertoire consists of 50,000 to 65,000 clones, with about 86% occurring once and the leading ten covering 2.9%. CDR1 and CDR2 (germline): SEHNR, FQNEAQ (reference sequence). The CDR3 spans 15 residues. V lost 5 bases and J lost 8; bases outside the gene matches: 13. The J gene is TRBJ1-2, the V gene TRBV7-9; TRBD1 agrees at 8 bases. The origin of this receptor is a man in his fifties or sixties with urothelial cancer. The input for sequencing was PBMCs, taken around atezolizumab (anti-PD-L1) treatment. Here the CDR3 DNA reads TGTGCCAGCAGCACCGGACAGGGCGGAGTGTCGGGCTACACCTTC. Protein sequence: CASSTGQGGVSGYTF.